Presented here are 27 T cell receptor beta chains from one specimen sequenced in a study of T cells after yellow fever vaccination. TCRdb redid the calling of the 5' RACE reads with MiXCR, one entry per CDR3 protein. In the table there are some 350,000 distinct CDR3 sequences, approximately 3.9% of which are singletons. The sequencing used PBMCs, collected 5 days after the yellow fever booster vaccination. The origin of the receptors is a man between 18 and 35 years old who received the YFV17D yellow fever vaccine.

This clonotype showed up just a few times. This chain joins TRBV7-8 and TRBJ1-5; 9 nucleotides match TRBD1. V lost 1 base, J lost 6 bases, and 19 bases stayed unmatched. CDR1 and CDR2 (germline): SGHVS, FQNEAQ. The CDR3 is 20 residues long. The CDR3 DNA sequence: TGTGCCAGCAGCTTAGTTCCGGGACAGGGAGTACGGGGTGTCCGTCAGCCCCAGCATTTT. As protein: CASSLVPGQGVRGVRQPQHF. The whole variable domain, filled in from reference TRBV7-8 and TRBJ1-5, reads GAGVSQSPRYKVAKRGQDVALRCDPISGHVSLFWYQQALGQGPEFLTYFQNEAQLDKSGLPSDRFFAERPEGSVSTLKIQRTQQEDSAVYLCASSLVPGQGVRGVRQPQHFGDGTRLSIL.

The chain uses TRBV5-1 and TRBJ1-5; 8 bases match TRBD1. Trimming cost V 3 bases and J 2 bases; bases outside gene matches: 4. The CDR3 has 15 residues. Germline values: CDR1 SGHRS, CDR2 YFSETQ. CDR3 DNA sequence: TGCGCCAGCAGCTCCGGGACAGGACGCAATCAGCCCCAGCATTTT. Amino acids: CASSSGTGRNQPQHF.

The table lists this clonotype with a few counts. The chain combines TRBV6-5 with TRBJ2-3; D is unresolved. CDR1 is MNHEY and CDR2 is SVGAGI in the germline V gene. The CDR3 spans 15 residues. V lost 0 bases to trimming and J lost 0 bases, with 7 bases between them. The CDR3 nucleotides read TGTGCCAGCAGTTACTCGATCACTAGCACAGATACGCAGTATTTT. Amino acid sequence: CASSYSITSTDTQYF.

This clonotype was counted at least ten times. The V and J genes are TRBV12-3 or TRBV12-4 and TRBJ2-7; TRBD1 aligns across 7 bases. The CDR3 loop spans 17 amino acids. The junction had 17 bases not matched to a gene; V was cut back by 6 bases and J by 3 bases. CDR3 region: CASRPNRQGVGDYEQYF. CDR3 nucleotide sequence: TGTGCCAGCAGGCCTAACCGACAGGGTGTAGGGGACTACGAGCAGTACTTC.

The J gene is TRBJ2-3, the V gene TRBV24-1; TRBD1 agrees at 8 bases. The germline V gene has CDR1 KGHDR and CDR2 SFDVKD. Trimming cost V 5 bases and J 13 bases; bases outside gene matches: 7. The CDR3 is made up of 12 amino acids. CDR3 DNA: TGTGCCACCAGTGCTACAGGGGGACCGAAGTATTTT. Protein: CATSATGGPKYF.

This clonotype was seen many times. The chain couples TRBV2 to TRBJ2-3; TRBD2 aligns across 13 bases. The CDR3 is 15 residues long. Germline trimming cut 6 bases from V and 6 bases from J; bases unmatched to any gene: 6. Germline V lookup: CDR1 SNHLY, CDR2 FYNNEI. As DNA, the CDR3 is TGTGCCAGCAGGGGACTAGCGGGGACCGCGGATACGCAGTATTTT. This translates into CASRGLAGTADTQYF.

This chain uses TRBV6-5 with TRBJ1-5; 12 positions agree with TRBD1. V was pared by 6 bases and J by 2 bases, with 8 bases of the junction left unmatched. The CDR3 totals 17 residues. Looked up from germline, CDR1 is MNHEY and CDR2 is SVGAGI. The CDR3 here is CASRGTGGVLGNQPQHF. DNA for the CDR3: TGTGCCAGCAGAGGGACAGGGGGCGTCTTAGGCAATCAGCCCCAGCATTTT.

This clonotype was seen many times. The rearrangement joins TRBV6-2 or TRBV6-3 to TRBJ2-4, with D perhaps TRBD2 (7 bases). Germline V lookup: CDR1 MNHEY, CDR2 SVGEGT. Trimming took off 7 bases at V and 8 bases at J, with 12 bases between the two ends. This CDR3 spans 12 amino acids. The CDR3 is CASTRGGDIQYF. As DNA, the CDR3 is TGTGCCAGCACGCGAGGGGGGGACATTCAGTACTTC.

The rearrangement links TRBV7-9 to TRBJ2-1, with TRBD2 matching 8 bases. The trim removed 5 bases at V and 1 base at J, leaving 13 bases unmatched. This CDR3 comprises 18 residues. From germline, CDR1 is SEHNR and CDR2 FQNEAQ (reference sequence). In DNA, the CDR3 is TGTGCCAGCAGCGGAGAACTTCAGGGGACTAGTTCCTACAATGAGCAGTTCTTC. It is translated as CASSGELQGTSSYNEQFF.

This clonotype was recorded a few times. The V and J genes are TRBV7-2 and TRBJ1-4; D is ambiguous. V dropped 4 bases and J dropped 3 bases, with 15 bases sitting between them. Germline V gene data show CDR1 as SGHTA and CDR2 as FQGNSA. The CDR3 spans 16 residues. The CDR3 sequence: CASSSFFVVANEKLFF. CDR3 nucleotides: TGTGCCAGCAGCTCCTTCTTTGTTGTGGCTAATGAAAAACTGTTTTTT.

There are many counts of this clonotype. The V call is TRBV7-8, the J call TRBJ2-7; no firm D call. This CDR3 spans 12 amino acids. The germline V gene encodes CDR1 SGHVS and CDR2 FQNEAQ. V dropped 2 bases and J dropped 4 bases, with 6 bases sitting between them. CDR3 amino acids: CASSLIQYEQYF. The CDR3 DNA sequence: TGTGCCAGCAGCTTAATACAATACGAGCAGTACTTC.

This clonotype was seen repeatedly, ten times or more. The genes are TRBV21-1 and TRBJ2-7. TRBV21-1 is a documented pseudogene. The CDR3 runs to 16 residues. The CDR3 loop reads CASSKNRNSVNQEQYV. The CDR3, as DNA: TGTGCCAGCAGCAAAAATAGGAATTCGGTAAACCAGGAGCAGTACGTC.

This chain connects TRBV12-3 or TRBV12-4 to TRBJ2-3; 9 bases agree with TRBD1. V was clipped by 7 bases and J by 5 bases; unmatched bases: 7. CDR3 length: 14 amino acids. The CDR3 loop reads CASNPTGGVDTQYF. The CDR3, as DNA: TGTGCCAGCAACCCTACAGGGGGCGTAGATACGCAGTATTTT.

This clonotype was picked up a small number of times. The genes are TRBV19 and TRBJ1-1; 7 bases align to TRBD1. Trimming took 5 bases from V and 7 from J; bases not matched to a gene: 7. The germline V gene encodes CDR1 LNHDA and CDR2 SQIVND (reference sequence). This CDR3 is built from 13 residues. CDR3 in amino acids: CASSWGTELEAFF. The CDR3 DNA reads as TGTGCCAGTAGTTGGGGGACAGAACTTGAAGCTTTCTTT.

CDR3 in DNA: TGTGCCAGCAGCTTACAGGGGGCAGGTCAGCCCCAGCATTTT. Amino acids: CASSLQGAGQPQHF. The V call is TRBV12-3 or TRBV12-4, the J call TRBJ1-5; 9 bases line up with TRBD1. The V segment lost 6 bases and the J segment 6 bases; nucleotides outside the gene matches: 6. The CDR3 spans 14 residues.

This clonotype was recorded many times. This chain links TRBV4-2 with TRBJ1-6, with TRBD1 matching 9 bases. Germline V gene data show CDR1 as LGHNA and CDR2 as YNFKEQ. The CDR3 runs to 15 residues. The J segment lost 9 bases and the V segment lost 0 bases, leaving 3 bases of the junction unmatched. The CDR3 reads CASSQENRGPSPLHF. CDR3 in DNA: TGTGCCAGCAGCCAAGAGAACAGGGGGCCTTCACCCCTCCACTTT.

This clonotype was recorded many times. This chain joins TRBV11-3 and TRBJ2-2, with a possible D match to TRBD2 (6 bases). CDR3 length: 14 residues. The germline V and J ends were trimmed by 5 bases and 5 bases, with 12 bases remaining between them. Germline lookup yields CDR1 SGHNT and CDR2 YENEEA. The CDR3 DNA sequence: TGTGCCAGCAGCCCTAGCGCCCTGACCGGGGAGCTGTTTTTT. It specifies CASSPSALTGELFF.

This chain connects TRBV20-1 to TRBJ1-6; TRBD1 matches 8 bases. The junction had 6 bases not matched to a gene; V was cut back by 0 bases and J by 11 bases. Per the germline V gene, CDR1 is DFQATT and CDR2 is SNEGSKA (reference sequence). The CDR3 sequence is 14 residues long. Here the CDR3 DNA reads TGCAGTGCTAGAGATCCCGGACAGGGCGCACCCCTCCACTTT. This encodes CSARDPGQGAPLHF.

This clonotype was detected many times. The chain carries TRBV4-2 and TRBJ2-5, with D unclear. Trimming cost V 5 bases and J 0 bases, with 10 bases left between them. This CDR3 comprises 14 residues. The germline V gene has CDR1 LGHNA and CDR2 YNFKEQ. This CDR3 reads CASSTHEYQETQYF. The CDR3 DNA reads as TGTGCCAGCAGCACACACGAGTACCAAGAGACCCAGTACTTC.

This clonotype was found a few times. The rearrangement links TRBV6-2 or TRBV6-3 to TRBJ1-5, with TRBD1 matching over 10 bases. Unmatched junction bases numbered 7, after V lost 4 bases and J lost 4 bases. The CDR3 has 16 residues. From germline, CDR1 is MNHEY and CDR2 SVGEGT. The CDR3 region has the DNA TGTGCCAGCAGTTTCCCCCGGGACAGGGGTAATCAGCCCCAGCATTTT. It specifies CASSFPRDRGNQPQHF.

The chain combines TRBV5-1 with TRBJ1-4; a possible D gene is TRBD1 (6 bases). The CDR3 loop spans 14 amino acids. Trimming stripped 5 bases from V and 3 bases from J, with 11 bases between. Germline V gene lookup returns CDR1 SGHRS and CDR2 YFSETQ. The CDR3 is CASRARTANEKLFF. As DNA, the CDR3 is TGCGCCAGCAGGGCACGGACAGCTAATGAAAAACTGTTTTTT.

This clonotype was seen a few times. The chain links TRBV7-8 to TRBJ2-5, with D unresolved. The V gene's germline CDR1 is SGHVS and CDR2 FQNEAQ. Trimming removed 2 bases from V and 2 bases from J, with 18 bases in between. The CDR3 loop spans 17 amino acids. In nucleotides, the CDR3 is TGTGCCAGCAGCTTACCAAGGCCAGGTCCAAAACAAGAGACCCAGTACTTC. Its translation: CASSLPRPGPKQETQYF.

The chain combines TRBV5-1 with TRBJ2-3, with D hard to call. Trimming took 0 bases from V and 0 from J, leaving 8 bases between them. CDR3 size: 15 residues. Germline V gene data show CDR1 as SGHRS and CDR2 as YFSETQ. Here the CDR3 reads CASSLADPSTDTQYF. The DNA of the CDR3 is TGCGCCAGCAGCTTGGCAGATCCTAGCACAGATACGCAGTATTTT.

The table lists this clonotype with many counts. The chain combines TRBV4-2 with TRBJ2-1; possible D gene TRBD2, 6 bases. Germline values: CDR1 LGHNA, CDR2 YNFKEQ. CDR3 length equals 16 residues. V lost 0 bases and J 6 bases, leaving 15 bases between the germline ends. The CDR3 DNA is TGTGCCAGCAGCCAAGAAGTTCGAGCCGGGGGCAATGAGCAGTTCTTC. Protein: CASSQEVRAGGNEQFF.

This clonotype was found many times. Written as DNA, the CDR3 is TGTGCCAGCAGCCAGGGGGGGCTGGACGAGCAGTACTTC. Amino acids: CASSQGGLDEQYF. V usage is TRBV7-6 and J usage is TRBJ2-7; D possibly matches TRBD1 or TRBD2 (7 bases each). The CDR3 consists of 13 residues. Germline V gene data show CDR1 as SGHVS and CDR2 as FNYEAQ. V was pared by 5 bases and J by 5 bases, with 13 bases between.

The chain recombines TRBV5-6 with TRBJ2-7; TRBD2 might be the D (6 bases). Trimming pared 0 bases from V and 3 bases from J, leaving 13 bases between. This CDR3 is 15 amino acids long. Germline V gene data show CDR1 as SGHDT and CDR2 as YYEEEE. The CDR3 is CASSLGTRGNYEQYF. CDR3 coding DNA: TGTGCCAGCAGCTTGGGGACGCGGGGTAACTACGAGCAGTACTTC.

This clonotype was seen repeatedly, ten times or more. The chain uses TRBV20-1 and TRBJ2-1; 8 positions agree with TRBD1. The CDR3 sequence is 14 residues long. V lost 0 bases to trimming and J lost 8 bases; unmatched junction nucleotides: 6. Germline values: CDR1 DFQATT, CDR2 SNEGSKA (reference sequence). The CDR3 loop reads CSARDTGGWDEQFF. The CDR3 bases are TGCAGTGCTAGAGATACAGGGGGATGGGATGAGCAGTTCTTC.